Listed below are T cell receptor beta chains from one sample, sequenced in a study of blood T cell repertoires in COVID-19. Here immunoSEQ multiplex PCR was the method, and the copy in TCRdb shows in-frame clones only, minus some. This sample has approximately 180,000 clones, with 76% found just once. Sequencing was carried out using PBMCs or T cells enriched from blood (not recorded which). These receptors were collected from a woman aged 50 to 60 with acute COVID-19. The CDR3 runs from the conserved cysteine through the conserved F or W.

V gene	J gene	CDR3 protein
TRBV7-9	TRBJ1-2	CASSSTGTPYGYTF
TRBV15	TRBJ1-2	CATSRPNRGRDYGYTF
TRBV18	TRBJ1-6	CASSPRSRATTGADSPLHF
TRBV6-5	TRBJ2-1	CASNRGLGGEQFF
TRBV14	TRBJ2-3	CASSPTFPPDTQYF
TRBV27	TRBJ2-3	CASSLSLAGGPTDTQYF
TRBV3-1/TRBV3-2	TRBJ1-6	CASSQGTVFSPLHF
TRBV11-3	TRBJ2-2	CASSPHRGQGQTGELFF
TRBV27	TRBJ1-2	CASSLGGGYGYTF
TRBV28	TRBJ2-2	CASSLWETGELFF
TRBV12-3/TRBV12-4	TRBJ1-2	CASSTGRGGYTF
TRBV7-6	TRBJ1-4	CASSVQGRLYEKLFF
TRBV19	TRBJ2-6	CASSMGQGSGANVLTF
TRBV7-2	TRBJ2-2	CASSLVTGPGELFF
TRBV19	TRBJ1-2	CASSIGSGLGYGYTF